This TCR beta chain was documented in a study of T cell repertoires in cytomegalovirus infection. Across the study: Indications of both CMV infection and matching HLA type were provided by public TCR beta signatures.

The CDR3 has 14 residues. Deletions cut 3 bases from V and 1 base from J, with 10 bases between. Germline values: CDR1 MDHEN, CDR2 SYDVKM. This clonotype was found a few times. Its antigen remains unidentified. Via MiXCR, TCRdb re-called the reads, giving one row per CDR3 protein. This table has about 120,000 distinct CDR3 sequences, about a tenth appearing once. This chain links TRBV28 with TRBJ2-7, with a possible D match to TRBD1 (5 bases). The source of this sequence is a human donor in good health (CMV status not recorded). Some clones in this sample may be carry-over from other donors' samples. Sequenced input: PBMCs, sequenced either directly or after in vitro stimulation (not recorded which). The CDR3 region has the DNA TGTGCCAGCAGTTTGCAGGACAATTCCTACGAGCAGTACTTC. This codes for CASSLQDNSYEQYF.